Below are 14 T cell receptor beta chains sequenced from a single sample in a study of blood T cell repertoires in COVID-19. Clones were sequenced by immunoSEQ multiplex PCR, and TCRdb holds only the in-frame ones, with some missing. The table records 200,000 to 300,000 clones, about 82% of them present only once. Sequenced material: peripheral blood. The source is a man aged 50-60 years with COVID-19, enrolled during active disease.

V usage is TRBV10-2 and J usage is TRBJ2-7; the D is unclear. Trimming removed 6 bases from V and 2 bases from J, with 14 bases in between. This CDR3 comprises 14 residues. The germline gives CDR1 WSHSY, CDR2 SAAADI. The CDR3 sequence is CASRSDTTPYEQYF. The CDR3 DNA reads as TGCGCCAGCAGATCCGACACGACCCCCTACGAGCAGTACTTC.

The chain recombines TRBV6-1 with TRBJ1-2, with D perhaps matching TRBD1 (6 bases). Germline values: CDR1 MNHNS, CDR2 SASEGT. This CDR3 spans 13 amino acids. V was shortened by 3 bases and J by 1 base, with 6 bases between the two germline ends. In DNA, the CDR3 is TGTGCCAGCAGTGACAGGGGTAACTATGGCTACACCTTC. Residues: CASSDRGNYGYTF.

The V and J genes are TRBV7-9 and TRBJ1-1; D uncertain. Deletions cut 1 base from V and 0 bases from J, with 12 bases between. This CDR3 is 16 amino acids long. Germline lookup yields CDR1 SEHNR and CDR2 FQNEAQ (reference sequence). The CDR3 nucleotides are TGTGCCAGCAGCTTAGTCCCCCGGAGGGTGAACACTGAAGCTTTCTTT. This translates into CASSLVPRRVNTEAFF.

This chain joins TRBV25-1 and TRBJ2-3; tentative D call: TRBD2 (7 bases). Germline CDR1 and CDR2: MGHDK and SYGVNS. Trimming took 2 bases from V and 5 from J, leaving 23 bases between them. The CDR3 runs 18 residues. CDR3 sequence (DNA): TGTGCCAGCAGTGAAACCCCAGGCGGGGGCGGGGGAGGAGATACGCAGTATTTT. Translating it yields CASSETPGGGGGGDTQYF.

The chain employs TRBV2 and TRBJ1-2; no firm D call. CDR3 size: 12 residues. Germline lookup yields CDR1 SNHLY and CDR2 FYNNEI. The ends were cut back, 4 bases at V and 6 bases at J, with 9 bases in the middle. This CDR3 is CASSVFGDGYTF. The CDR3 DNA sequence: TGTGCCAGCAGTGTTTTCGGTGATGGCTACACCTTC.

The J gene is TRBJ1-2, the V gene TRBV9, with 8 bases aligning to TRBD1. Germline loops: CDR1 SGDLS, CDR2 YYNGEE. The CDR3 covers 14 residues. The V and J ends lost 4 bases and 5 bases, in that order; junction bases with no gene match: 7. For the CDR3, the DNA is TGTGCCAGCAGCCCTCGAGGACAGGGTTATGGCTACACCTTC. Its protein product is CASSPRGQGYGYTF. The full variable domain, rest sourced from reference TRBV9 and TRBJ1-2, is DSGVTQTPKHLITATGQRVTLRCSPRSGDLSVYWYQQSLDQGLQFLIQYYNGEERAKGNILERFSAQQFPDLHSELNLSSLELGDSALYFCASSPRGQGYGYTFGSGTRLTVV.

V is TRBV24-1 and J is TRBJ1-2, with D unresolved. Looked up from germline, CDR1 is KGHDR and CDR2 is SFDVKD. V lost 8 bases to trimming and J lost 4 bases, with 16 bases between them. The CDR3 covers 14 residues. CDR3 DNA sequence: TGTGCCACCACCCGATCGATTCCGGGCTATGGCTACACCTTC. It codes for CATTRSIPGYGYTF.

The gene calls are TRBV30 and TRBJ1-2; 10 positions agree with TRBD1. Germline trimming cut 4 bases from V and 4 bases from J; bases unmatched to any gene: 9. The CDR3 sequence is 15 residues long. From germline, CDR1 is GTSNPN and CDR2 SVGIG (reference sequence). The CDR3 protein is CAWTLRDRGLYGYTF. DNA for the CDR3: TGTGCCTGGACTCTCCGGGACAGGGGCCTCTATGGCTACACCTTC.

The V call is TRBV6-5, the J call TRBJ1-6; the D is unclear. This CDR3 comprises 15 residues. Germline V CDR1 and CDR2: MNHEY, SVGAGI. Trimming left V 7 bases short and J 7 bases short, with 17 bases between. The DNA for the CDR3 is TGTGCCAGCACCTTGACTCCGGGATTCAATTCACCCCTCCACTTT. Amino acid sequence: CASTLTPGFNSPLHF.

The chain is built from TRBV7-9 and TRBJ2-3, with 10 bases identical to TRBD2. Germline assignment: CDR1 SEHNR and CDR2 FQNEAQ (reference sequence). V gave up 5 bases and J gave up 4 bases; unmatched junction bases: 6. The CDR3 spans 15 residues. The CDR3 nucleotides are TGTGCCAGCAGCGAGCCTAGCGGGGGTCCAGATACGCAGTATTTT. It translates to CASSEPSGGPDTQYF.

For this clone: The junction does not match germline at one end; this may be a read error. The CDR3 DNA is TGTGCTAGCAGCTCTGCACTCGCGGAGACCCAGTACTTC. This codes for CASSSALAETQYF. V and J are TRBV7-7 and TRBJ2-5; D is unclear. From germline, CDR1 is SSHAT and CDR2 FNYEAQ (reference sequence). CDR3 size: 13 residues.

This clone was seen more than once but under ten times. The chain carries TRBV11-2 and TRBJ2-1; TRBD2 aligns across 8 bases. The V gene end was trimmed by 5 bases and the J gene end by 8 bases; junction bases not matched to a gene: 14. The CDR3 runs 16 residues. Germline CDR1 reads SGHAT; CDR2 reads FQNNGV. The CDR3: CASSKRPGGATDEQFF. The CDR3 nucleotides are TGTGCCAGCAGCAAACGGCCCGGGGGGGCCACAGATGAGCAGTTCTTC.

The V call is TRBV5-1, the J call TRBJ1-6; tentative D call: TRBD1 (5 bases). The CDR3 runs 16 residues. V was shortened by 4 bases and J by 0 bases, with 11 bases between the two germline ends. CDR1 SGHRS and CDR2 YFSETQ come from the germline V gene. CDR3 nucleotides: TGCGCCAGCAGCCCGGGACTGAGCTCCTATAATTCACCCCTCCACTTT. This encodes CASSPGLSSYNSPLHF.

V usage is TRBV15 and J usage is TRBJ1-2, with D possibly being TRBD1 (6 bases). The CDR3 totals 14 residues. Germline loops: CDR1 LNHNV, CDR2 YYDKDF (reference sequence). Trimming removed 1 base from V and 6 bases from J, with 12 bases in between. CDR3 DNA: TGTGCCACCAGCAGAGTAGGGGGGGTTGATGGCTACACCTTC. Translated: CATSRVGGVDGYTF.